This T cell receptor (beta chain) emerged from a study of shared clonotypes between healthy human individuals. Germline loops: CDR1 KGHSH, CDR2 LQKENI. Trimming pared 4 bases from V and 7 bases from J, leaving 14 bases between. The CDR3 sequence is 13 residues long. The authors divided CD4+ cells into CD45RA+ naive and CD45RA-negative memory subsets. In the original analysis: Quality scores were absent from the junction-only immunoSEQ sequences, so filtering differed. The assay was immunoSEQ multiplex PCR, and TCRdb's table has in-frame clones only and misses some. The V and J calls and the clone size are those of that table, but D and trimming were determined from the DNA. The repertoire consists of roughly 2,500,000 clones, with 80% to 95% occurring once and the leading ten covering about 0.38%.

The sample taken for sequencing was naive CD4+ T cells from PBMCs. The subset here: CD45RA+ positively selected. This sequence originates from a man younger than 35 in good health. Some clones in this sample may be carry-over from other donors' samples. This sequence joins TRBV18 and TRBJ2-7, with D perhaps given as TRBD1 or TRBD2 (5 bases each). The DNA for the CDR3 is TGTGCCAGCTCACTCGGGACCTCAGAGGAGCAGTACTTC. This encodes CASSLGTSEEQYF.